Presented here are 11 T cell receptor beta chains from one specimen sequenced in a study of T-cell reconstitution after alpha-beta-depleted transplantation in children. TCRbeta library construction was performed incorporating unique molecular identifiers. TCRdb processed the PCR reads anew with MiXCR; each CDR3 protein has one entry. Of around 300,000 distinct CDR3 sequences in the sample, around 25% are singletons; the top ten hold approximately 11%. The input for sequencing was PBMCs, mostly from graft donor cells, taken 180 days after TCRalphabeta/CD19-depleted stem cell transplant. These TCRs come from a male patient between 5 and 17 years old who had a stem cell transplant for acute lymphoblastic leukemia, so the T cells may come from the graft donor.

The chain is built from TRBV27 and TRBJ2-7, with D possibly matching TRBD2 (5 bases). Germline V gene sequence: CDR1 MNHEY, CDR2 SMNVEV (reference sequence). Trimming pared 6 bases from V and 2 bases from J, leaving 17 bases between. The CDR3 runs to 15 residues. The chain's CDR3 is CASSHPSGLAYEQYF. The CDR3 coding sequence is TGTGCCAGCAGCCACCCTTCGGGGTTAGCCTACGAGCAGTACTTC.

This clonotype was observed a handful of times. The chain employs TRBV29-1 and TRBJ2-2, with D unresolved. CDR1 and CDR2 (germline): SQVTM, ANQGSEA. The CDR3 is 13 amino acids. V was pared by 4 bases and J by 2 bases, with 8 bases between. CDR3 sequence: CSVVGPNTGELFF. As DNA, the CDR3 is TGCAGCGTTGTCGGACCTAACACCGGGGAGCTGTTTTTT.

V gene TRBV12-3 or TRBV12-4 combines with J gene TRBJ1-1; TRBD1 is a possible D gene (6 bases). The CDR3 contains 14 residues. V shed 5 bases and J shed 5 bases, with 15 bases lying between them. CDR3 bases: TGTGCCAGCAGTCGGGGGGGCGTATATACTGAAGCTTTCTTT. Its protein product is CASSRGGVYTEAFF.

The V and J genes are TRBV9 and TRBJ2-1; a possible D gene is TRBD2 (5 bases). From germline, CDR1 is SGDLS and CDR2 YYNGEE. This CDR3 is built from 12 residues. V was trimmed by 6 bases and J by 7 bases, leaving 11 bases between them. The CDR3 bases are TGTGCCAGCAACGGGAACTATAATGAGCAGTTCTTC. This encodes CASNGNYNEQFF.

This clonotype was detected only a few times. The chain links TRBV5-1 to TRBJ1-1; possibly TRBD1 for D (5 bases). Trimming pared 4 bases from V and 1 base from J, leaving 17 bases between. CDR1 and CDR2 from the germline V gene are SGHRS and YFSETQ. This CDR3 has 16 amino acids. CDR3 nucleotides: TGCGCCAGCAGCCCCCTCTCGACAGCCCAGAACACTGAAGCTTTCTTT. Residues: CASSPLSTAQNTEAFF.

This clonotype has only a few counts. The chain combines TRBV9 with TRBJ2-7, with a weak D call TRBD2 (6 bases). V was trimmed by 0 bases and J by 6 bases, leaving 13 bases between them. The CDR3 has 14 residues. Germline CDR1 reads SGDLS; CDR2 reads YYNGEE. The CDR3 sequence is CASSVGRGTVEQYF. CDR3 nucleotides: TGTGCCAGCAGCGTAGGGCGGGGAACCGTCGAGCAGTACTTC. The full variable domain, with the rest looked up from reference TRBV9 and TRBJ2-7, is DSGVTQTPKHLITATGQRVTLRCSPRSGDLSVYWYQQSLDQGLQFLIQYYNGEERAKGNILERFSAQQFPDLHSELNLSSLELGDSALYFCASSVGRGTVEQYFGPGTRLTVT.

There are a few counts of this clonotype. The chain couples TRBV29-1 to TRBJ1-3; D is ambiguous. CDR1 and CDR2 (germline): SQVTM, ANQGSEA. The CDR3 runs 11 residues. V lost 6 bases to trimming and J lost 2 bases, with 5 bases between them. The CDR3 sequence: CSVDAGNTIYF. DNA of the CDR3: TGCAGCGTGGACGCTGGAAACACCATATATTTT.

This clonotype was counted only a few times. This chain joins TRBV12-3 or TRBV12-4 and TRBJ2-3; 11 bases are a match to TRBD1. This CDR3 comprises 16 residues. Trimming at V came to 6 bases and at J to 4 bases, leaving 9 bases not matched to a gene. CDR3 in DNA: TGTGCCAGCAGCCCCGGGACAGGGGGAAAGCCAGATACGCAGTATTTT. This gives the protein CASSPGTGGKPDTQYF.

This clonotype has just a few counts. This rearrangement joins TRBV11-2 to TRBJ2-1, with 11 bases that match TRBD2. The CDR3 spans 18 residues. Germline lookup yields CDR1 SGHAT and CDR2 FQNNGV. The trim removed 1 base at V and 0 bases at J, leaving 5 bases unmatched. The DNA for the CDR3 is TGTGCCAGCAGCTTAGTCGGGACTAGCGGCTTCTCCTACAATGAGCAGTTCTTC. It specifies CASSLVGTSGFSYNEQFF.

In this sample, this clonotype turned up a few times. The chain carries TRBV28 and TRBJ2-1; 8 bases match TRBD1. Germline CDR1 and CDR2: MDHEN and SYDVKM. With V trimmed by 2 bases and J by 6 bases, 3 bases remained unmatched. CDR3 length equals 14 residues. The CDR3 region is CASSLLDRVNEQFF. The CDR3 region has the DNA TGTGCCAGCAGTTTACTGGACAGGGTCAATGAGCAGTTCTTC.

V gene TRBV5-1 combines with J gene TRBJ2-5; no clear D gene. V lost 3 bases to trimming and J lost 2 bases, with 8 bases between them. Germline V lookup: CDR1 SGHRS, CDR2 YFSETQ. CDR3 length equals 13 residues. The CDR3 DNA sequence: TGCGCCAGCAGCTACATCCTACAAGAGACCCAGTACTTC. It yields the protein CASSYILQETQYF.